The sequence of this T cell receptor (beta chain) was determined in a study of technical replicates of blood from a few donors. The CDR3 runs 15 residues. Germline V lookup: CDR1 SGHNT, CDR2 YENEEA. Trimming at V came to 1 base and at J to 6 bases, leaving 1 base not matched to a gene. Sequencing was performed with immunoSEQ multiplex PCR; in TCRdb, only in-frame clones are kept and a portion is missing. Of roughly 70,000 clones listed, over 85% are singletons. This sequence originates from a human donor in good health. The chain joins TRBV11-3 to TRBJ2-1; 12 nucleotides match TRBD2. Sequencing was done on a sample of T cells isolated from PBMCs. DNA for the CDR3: TGTGCCAGCAGCTTAGGGACTAGCGGGATCAATGAGCAGTTCTTC. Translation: CASSLGTSGINEQFF.